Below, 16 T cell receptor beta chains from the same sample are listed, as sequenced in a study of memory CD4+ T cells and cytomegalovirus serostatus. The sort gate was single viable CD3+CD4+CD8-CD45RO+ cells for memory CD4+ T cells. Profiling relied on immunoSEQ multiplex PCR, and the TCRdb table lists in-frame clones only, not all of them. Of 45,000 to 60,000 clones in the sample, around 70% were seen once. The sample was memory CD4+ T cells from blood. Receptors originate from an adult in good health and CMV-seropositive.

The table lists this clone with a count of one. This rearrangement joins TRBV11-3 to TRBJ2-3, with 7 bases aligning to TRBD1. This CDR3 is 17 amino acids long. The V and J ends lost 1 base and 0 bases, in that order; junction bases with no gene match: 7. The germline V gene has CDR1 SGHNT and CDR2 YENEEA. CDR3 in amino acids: CASSLGMGQWSTDTQYF. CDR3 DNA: TGTGCCAGCAGCTTAGGCATGGGACAGTGGAGCACAGATACGCAGTATTTT.

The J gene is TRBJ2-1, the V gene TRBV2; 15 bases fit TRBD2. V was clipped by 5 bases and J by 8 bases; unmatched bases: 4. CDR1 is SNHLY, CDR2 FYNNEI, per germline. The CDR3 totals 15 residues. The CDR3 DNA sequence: TGTGCCAGCAGTCCGGGACTAGCGGGGGGCCATGAGCAGTTCTTC. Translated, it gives CASSPGLAGGHEQFF.

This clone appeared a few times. The CDR3 is CASQRGRSTDTQYF. The CDR3 DNA sequence: TGTGCCAGCCAGCGGGGTCGCAGCACAGATACGCAGTATTTT. The gene calls are TRBV6-1 and TRBJ2-3; 7 nucleotides line up with TRBD2. Germline values: CDR1 MNHNS, CDR2 SASEGT. The CDR3 covers 14 residues. The junction had 5 bases not matched to a gene; V was cut back by 8 bases and J by 0 bases.

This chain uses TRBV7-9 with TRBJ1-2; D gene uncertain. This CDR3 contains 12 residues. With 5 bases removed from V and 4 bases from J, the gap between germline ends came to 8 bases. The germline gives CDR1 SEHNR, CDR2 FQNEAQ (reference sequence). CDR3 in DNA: TGTGCCAGCAGCCCCGCTGGCTATGGCTACACCTTC. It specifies CASSPAGYGYTF.

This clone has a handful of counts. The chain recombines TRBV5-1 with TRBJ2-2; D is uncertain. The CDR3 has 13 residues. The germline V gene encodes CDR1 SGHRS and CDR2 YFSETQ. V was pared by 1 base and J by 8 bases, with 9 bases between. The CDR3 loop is CASSLLVSGELFF. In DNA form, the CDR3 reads TGCGCCAGCAGCTTGCTAGTATCGGGGGAGCTGTTTTTT. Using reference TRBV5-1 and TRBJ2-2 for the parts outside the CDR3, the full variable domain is KAGVTQTPRYLIKTRGQQVTLSCSPISGHRSVSWYQQTPGQGLQFLFEYFSETQRNKGNFPGRFSGRQFSNSRSEMNVSTLELGDSALYLCASSLLVSGELFFGEGSRLTVL.

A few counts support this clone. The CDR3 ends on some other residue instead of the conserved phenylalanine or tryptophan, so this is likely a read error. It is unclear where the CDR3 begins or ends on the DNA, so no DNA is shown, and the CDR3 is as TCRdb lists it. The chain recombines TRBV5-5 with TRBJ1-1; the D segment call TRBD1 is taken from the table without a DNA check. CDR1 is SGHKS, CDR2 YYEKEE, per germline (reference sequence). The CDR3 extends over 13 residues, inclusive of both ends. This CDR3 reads CASSSSGTERIIA.

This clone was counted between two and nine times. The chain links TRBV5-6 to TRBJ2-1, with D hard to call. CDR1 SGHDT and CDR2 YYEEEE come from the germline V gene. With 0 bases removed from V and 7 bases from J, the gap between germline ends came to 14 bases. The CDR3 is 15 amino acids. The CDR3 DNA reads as TGTGCCAGCAGCTTGGGGGGAACCCCTAGGAATGAGCAGTTCTTC. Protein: CASSLGGTPRNEQFF.

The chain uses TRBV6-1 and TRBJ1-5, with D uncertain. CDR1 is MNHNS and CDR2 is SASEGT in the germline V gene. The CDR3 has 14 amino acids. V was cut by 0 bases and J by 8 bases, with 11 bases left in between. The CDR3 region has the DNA TGTGCCAGCAGTGAAGCCCCGGAGGTGGAGCCCCAGCATTTT. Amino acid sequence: CASSEAPEVEPQHF.

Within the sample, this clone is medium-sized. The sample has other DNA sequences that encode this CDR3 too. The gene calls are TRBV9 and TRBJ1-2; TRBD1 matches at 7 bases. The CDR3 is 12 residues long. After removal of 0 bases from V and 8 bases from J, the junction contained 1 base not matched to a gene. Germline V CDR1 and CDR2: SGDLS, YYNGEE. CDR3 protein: CASSVEGAGYTF. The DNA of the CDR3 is TGTGCCAGCAGCGTAGAGGGGGCGGGCTACACCTTC.

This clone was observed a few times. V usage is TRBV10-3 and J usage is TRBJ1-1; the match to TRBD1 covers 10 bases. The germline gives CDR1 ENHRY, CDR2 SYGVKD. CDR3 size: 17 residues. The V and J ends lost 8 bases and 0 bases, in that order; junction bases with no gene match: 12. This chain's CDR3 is CAIQQTGGSQMNTEAFF. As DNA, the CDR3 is TGTGCCATCCAGCAGACAGGGGGCAGTCAAATGAACACTGAAGCTTTCTTT.

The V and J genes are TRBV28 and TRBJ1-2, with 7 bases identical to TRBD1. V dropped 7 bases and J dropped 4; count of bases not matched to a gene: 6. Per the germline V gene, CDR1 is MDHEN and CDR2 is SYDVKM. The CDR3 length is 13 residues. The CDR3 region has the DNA TGTGCCAGCACCTTTGGACAGGCCTATGGCTACACCTTC. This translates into CASTFGQAYGYTF.

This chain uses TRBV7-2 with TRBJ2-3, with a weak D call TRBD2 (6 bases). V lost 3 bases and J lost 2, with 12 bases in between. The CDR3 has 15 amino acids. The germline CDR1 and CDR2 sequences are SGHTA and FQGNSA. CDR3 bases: TGTGCCAGCAGCTTTGTCTGGCGGGACACAGATACGCAGTATTTT. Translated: CASSFVWRDTDTQYF.

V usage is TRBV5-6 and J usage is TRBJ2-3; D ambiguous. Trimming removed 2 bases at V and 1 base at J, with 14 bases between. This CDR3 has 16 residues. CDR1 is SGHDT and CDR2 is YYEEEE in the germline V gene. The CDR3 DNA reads TGTGCCAGCAGCTTTGACTTGGGTGAGGGCACAGATACGCAGTATTTT. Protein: CASSFDLGEGTDTQYF.

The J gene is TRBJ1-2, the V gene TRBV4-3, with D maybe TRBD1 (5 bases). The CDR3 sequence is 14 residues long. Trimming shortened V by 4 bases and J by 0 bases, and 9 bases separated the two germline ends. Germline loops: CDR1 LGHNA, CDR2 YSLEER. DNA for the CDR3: TGCGCCAGCAGCCCGGGACGGACTAACTATGGCTACACCTTC. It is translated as CASSPGRTNYGYTF.

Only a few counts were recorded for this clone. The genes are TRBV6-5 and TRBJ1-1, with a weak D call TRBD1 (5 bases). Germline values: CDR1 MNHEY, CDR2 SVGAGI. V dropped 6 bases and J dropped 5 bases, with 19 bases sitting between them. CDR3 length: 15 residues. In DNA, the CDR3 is TGTGCCAGCAGCCCCCCGGGCTCTGAGGGGACTGAAGCTTTCTTT. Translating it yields CASSPPGSEGTEAFF.

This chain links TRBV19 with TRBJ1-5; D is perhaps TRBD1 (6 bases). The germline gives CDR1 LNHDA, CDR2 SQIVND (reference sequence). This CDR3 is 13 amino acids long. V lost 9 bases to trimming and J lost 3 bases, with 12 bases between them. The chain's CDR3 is CASKDRVNQPQHF. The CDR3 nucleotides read TGTGCCAGCAAGGACAGAGTCAATCAGCCCCAGCATTTT.